The 19 T cell receptor beta chains given below trace back to one sample, sequenced in a study of cytomegalovirus exposure and HLA in healthy donors. The study ran its PCR with 60 Vbeta and 13 Jbeta primers. TCRdb's table, derived via immunoSEQ multiplex PCR, lists solely in-frame clones and lacks some. The table has roughly 160,000 clones, approximately 88% seen once. The sequencing input was PBMCs. These receptors were taken from a boy aged 2 to 10 in good health and CMV-seronegative.

The genes are TRBV5-1 and TRBJ2-5; 9 bases map to TRBD2. The J call is in doubt because the DNA end fits TRBJ2-7 better. The CDR3 covers 14 residues. The germline V gene has CDR1 SGHRS and CDR2 YFSETQ. CDR3 DNA: TGCGCCAGCGGCGGGGCGGGAGGGCAGGACGAGCAGTACTTC. This sequence encodes CASGGAGGQDEQYF.

CDR3 DNA sequence: TGTGCCAGCAGCCCTAACACCGGGGAGCTGTTTTTT. Protein: CASSPNTGELFF. This chain uses TRBV25-1 with TRBJ2-2; D gene unclear. The V end lost 6 bases, the J end lost 2 bases, and 4 bases lay between the germline ends. Looked up from germline, CDR1 is MGHDK and CDR2 is SYGVNS. The CDR3 length is 12 residues.

The V call is TRBV10-2, the J call TRBJ2-7, with a tentative D call TRBD2 (6 bases). The V end lost 4 bases, the J end lost 5 bases, and 12 bases lay between the germline ends. CDR1 and CDR2 (germline): WSHSY, SAAADI. The CDR3 covers 13 residues. The CDR3, as DNA: TGCGCCAGCAGTGTGTACCGGGGGAACGAGCAGTACGTC. Amino acid sequence: CASSVYRGNEQYV.

This clone was seen just once. The J gene is TRBJ2-2, the V gene TRBV7-2; possible D gene TRBD1, 8 bases. Germline values: CDR1 SGHTA, CDR2 FQGNSA. Trimming pared 8 bases from V and 6 bases from J, leaving 22 bases between. CDR3 length: 16 residues. The chain's CDR3 is CASRGVGQAFAGELFF. The CDR3 DNA is TGTGCCAGCCGGGGGGTGGGACAGGCCTTCGCCGGGGAGCTGTTTTTT. Using reference TRBV7-2 and TRBJ2-2 for the parts outside the CDR3, the full variable domain is GAGVSQSPSNKVTEKGKDVELRCDPISGHTALYWYRQSLGQGLEFLIYFQGNSAPDKSGLPSDRFSAERTGGSVSTLTIQRTQQEDSAVYLCASRGVGQAFAGELFFGEGSRLTVL.

V usage is TRBV2 and J usage is TRBJ2-1, with 11 bases lining up with TRBD2. The germline CDR1 and CDR2 sequences are SNHLY and FYNNEI. The CDR3 is made up of 16 amino acids. With V trimmed by 0 bases and J by 9 bases, 7 bases remained unmatched. This CDR3 reads CASSEAPLAGAGEQFF. The CDR3 DNA reads TGTGCCAGCAGTGAAGCTCCACTAGCGGGAGCGGGTGAGCAGTTCTTC.

V and J are TRBV25-1 and TRBJ2-1; D is perhaps TRBD2 (5 bases). The CDR3 consists of 14 residues. The V and J ends lost 3 bases and 6 bases respectively, with 12 bases between them. CDR1 and CDR2 (germline): MGHDK, SYGVNS. This CDR3 is CASSDQDSGNEQFF. CDR3 nucleotide sequence: TGTGCCAGCAGTGATCAGGACTCGGGCAATGAGCAGTTCTTC.

The CDR3 coding sequence is TGTGCCAGCAGTTCGAGACAGGGCCGGGGGAGGACCTTC. This encodes CASSSRQGRGRTF. The gene calls are TRBV7-9 and TRBJ1-2; 7 bases are shared with TRBD1. Losses at the gene ends were 6 bases for V and 14 bases for J; bases not matched to a gene: 15. In germline, CDR1 is SEHNR, CDR2 FQNEAQ (reference sequence). This CDR3 region has 13 residues.

V and J are TRBV4-2 and TRBJ2-2; D perhaps matches TRBD2 (5 bases). Germline loops: CDR1 LGHNA, CDR2 YNFKEQ. The CDR3 length is 16 residues. V lost 0 bases and J lost 6, with 14 bases in between. The CDR3 protein is CASSQEDTLAAGELFF. Written as DNA, the CDR3 is TGTGCCAGCAGCCAAGAAGACACCCTAGCAGCCGGGGAGCTGTTTTTT.

The J gene is TRBJ2-5, the V gene TRBV28; 10 bases agree with TRBD1. Unmatched junction bases numbered 5, after V lost 4 bases and J lost 3 bases. This CDR3 contains 15 residues. CDR1 and CDR2 from the germline V gene are MDHEN and SYDVKM. The CDR3 DNA sequence: TGTGCCAGCAGTTCAACCGGGACAGGGGAAGAGACCCAGTACTTC. It specifies CASSSTGTGEETQYF.

The chain recombines TRBV7-7 with TRBJ2-2; D uncertain. The CDR3 length is 14 residues. Trimming took off 1 base at V and 1 base at J, with 4 bases between the two ends. Germline CDR1 and CDR2: SSHAT and FNYEAQ (reference sequence). CDR3 protein: CASSLGENTGELFF. In nucleotides, the CDR3 is TGTGCCAGCAGCTTAGGAGAGAACACCGGGGAGCTGTTTTTT.

The chain employs TRBV19 and TRBJ2-6; 10 bases line up with TRBD1. V shed 5 bases, J shed 2 bases, and the junction held 12 bases outside the gene matches. The CDR3 consists of 19 residues. CDR1 is LNHDA, CDR2 SQIVND, per germline (reference sequence). CDR3 protein: CASSHLRDRGSPGANVLTF. The CDR3 nucleotides read TGTGCCAGTAGTCACCTCCGGGACAGGGGTAGTCCTGGGGCCAACGTCCTGACTTTC.

This clone was detected once. V usage is TRBV5-1 and J usage is TRBJ2-3; 9 bases agree with TRBD1. CDR1 and CDR2 from the germline V gene are SGHRS and YFSETQ. V shed 5 bases and J 2 bases; nucleotides not matched to a gene: 6. The CDR3 spans 15 residues. CDR3 in amino acids: CASRKGQGFTDTQYF. The DNA for the CDR3 is TGCGCCAGCAGAAAAGGACAGGGGTTCACAGATACGCAGTATTTT.

The chain joins TRBV28 to TRBJ1-2; possibly TRBD1 for D (6 bases). The germline gives CDR1 MDHEN, CDR2 SYDVKM. The CDR3 is 14 residues long. V was trimmed by 4 bases and J by 3 bases, leaving 12 bases between them. This CDR3 reads CASSYRELYYGYTF. DNA of the CDR3: TGTGCCAGCAGTTACAGGGAACTTTACTATGGCTACACCTTC.

The chain links TRBV19 to TRBJ2-4; TRBD1 might be the D (6 bases). The CDR3 consists of 11 residues. Germline V lookup: CDR1 LNHDA, CDR2 SQIVND (reference sequence). The CDR3 region is CGAGAPPVQYF. The DNA for the CDR3 is TGTGGGGCAGGGGCCCCTCCGGTTCAGTACTTC.

In its sample, this clone was seen once. V and J are TRBV4-3 and TRBJ2-3, with 7 bases fitting TRBD1. Germline V gives CDR1 LGHNA, CDR2 YSLEER. J was trimmed by 3 bases and V by 4 bases; bases with no gene match: 4. The CDR3 consists of 14 residues. CDR3 sequence: CASSLRQGTDTQYF. CDR3 coding DNA: TGCGCCAGCAGCCTTAGACAGGGTACAGATACGCAGTATTTT.

V and J are TRBV5-5 and TRBJ2-1; 8 bases are a match to TRBD1. The CDR3 runs to 14 residues. Trimming at V came to 5 bases and at J to 9 bases, leaving 10 bases not matched to a gene. CDR1 is SGHKS and CDR2 is YYEKEE in the germline V gene (reference sequence). CDR3 sequence (DNA): TGTGCCAGCAGGGAGAGACAGGGGATAGGTGAGCAGTTCTTC. Amino acid sequence: CASRERQGIGEQFF.

The chain links TRBV27 to TRBJ2-3; 7 positions agree with TRBD1. V shed 2 bases, J shed 0 bases, and the junction held 2 bases outside the gene matches. Germline-derived CDR1 and CDR2 are MNHEY and SMNVEV (reference sequence). The CDR3 is 15 amino acids. The CDR3 protein is CASSLRGLSTDTQYF. CDR3 bases: TGTGCCAGCAGTTTAAGGGGGCTCAGCACAGATACGCAGTATTTT.

The V and J genes are TRBV9 and TRBJ2-7; D possibly corresponds to TRBD1 (6 bases). The V and J ends lost 3 bases and 2 bases respectively, with 24 bases between them. From germline, CDR1 is SGDLS and CDR2 YYNGEE. This CDR3 has 18 residues. CDR3 DNA: TGTGCCAGCAGCGAAGGCGGATCAACCAGGGGCGCAGCCTACGAGCAGTACTTC. Translation gives CASSEGGSTRGAAYEQYF.

This chain joins TRBV19 and TRBJ2-7; 8 positions agree with TRBD1. V lost 2 bases to trimming and J lost 5 bases; unmatched junction nucleotides: 2. Germline lookup yields CDR1 LNHDA and CDR2 SQIVND (reference sequence). The CDR3 sequence is 13 residues long. The chain's CDR3 is CASSIKQGDEQYV. DNA of the CDR3: TGTGCCAGTAGTATAAAACAGGGGGACGAGCAGTACGTC.